The 13 T cell receptor beta chains in this list originate from one sample, sequenced in a study of T-cell reconstitution after alpha-beta-depleted transplantation in children. Unique molecular identifiers were used in preparing the TCRbeta library. TCRdb analysed the PCR reads with MiXCR anew, one entry per CDR3 protein. The sample lists about 97,000 distinct CDR3 sequences; approximately 5.4% were seen once. Source: PBMCs, mostly from graft donor cells, taken 60 days after TCRalphabeta/CD19-depleted stem cell transplant. All receptors derive from a female patient younger than 10 who had a stem cell transplant for Fanconi anemia, so the T cells may come from the graft donor.

The table lists this clonotype with a few counts. J is TRBJ2-2 and V is TRBV4-1; weak D call: TRBD1 (5 bases). The V gene's germline CDR1 is MGHRA and CDR2 YSYEKL. CDR3 length: 14 residues. V lost 0 bases and J lost 8, with 10 bases in between. In DNA, the CDR3 is TGCGCCAGCAGCCAAGATATACCAGGGGGGGAGCTGTTTTTT. It encodes CASSQDIPGGELFF.

This clonotype was seen at least ten times. J is TRBJ2-1 and V is TRBV12-3 or TRBV12-4; 11 nucleotides match TRBD2. The CDR3 length is 14 residues. Trimming cost V 7 bases and J 9 bases; bases outside gene matches: 8. The CDR3 sequence is CASTVAGGLSEQFF. The CDR3 DNA reads TGTGCCAGCACCGTAGCGGGAGGGTTATCTGAGCAGTTCTTC.

This clonotype was detected many times. The V and J genes are TRBV30 and TRBJ2-3, with D tentatively TRBD1 (6 bases). Between the trimmed V and J ends, which lost 0 bases and 1 base, there was a span of 8 bases. Per the germline V gene, CDR1 is GTSNPN and CDR2 is SVGIG (reference sequence). The CDR3 is 14 amino acids. In DNA form, the CDR3 reads TGTGCCTGGAGTGTGACAGGTGGCACAGATACGCAGTATTTT. Amino acid sequence: CAWSVTGGTDTQYF.

This clonotype was detected many times. This rearrangement joins TRBV28 to TRBJ2-2; 12 bases line up with TRBD2. Germline V gene lookup returns CDR1 MDHEN and CDR2 SYDVKM. The V segment lost 6 bases and the J segment 3 bases; nucleotides outside the gene matches: 17. This CDR3 spans 20 amino acids. CDR3 in DNA: TGTGCCAGCAGACCAAACCCGCTAGCGGGAGGGCCCTCGCACACCGGGGAGCTGTTTTTT. Translating gives CASRPNPLAGGPSHTGELFF.

This chain links TRBV27 with TRBJ2-1; D might be TRBD1 (6 bases). Germline V gives CDR1 MNHEY, CDR2 SMNVEV (reference sequence). This CDR3 is built from 16 residues. V lost 6 bases and J 6 bases, leaving 21 bases between the germline ends. The CDR3: CASRNPKRLGGNEQFF. For the CDR3, the DNA is TGTGCCAGCAGAAACCCCAAACGTTTAGGGGGCAATGAGCAGTTCTTC.

This clonotype was seen many times. This rearrangement joins TRBV2 to TRBJ2-7; tentative D call: TRBD2 (5 bases). Germline V CDR1 and CDR2: SNHLY, FYNNEI. V was cut by 6 bases and J by 0 bases, with 12 bases left in between. CDR3 length: 14 amino acids. The CDR3 DNA sequence: TGTGCCAGCAGAGGGCTGGGGAGCTCCTACGAGCAGTACTTC. Residues: CASRGLGSSYEQYF.

This clonotype has ten or more counts. The chain combines TRBV7-3 with TRBJ2-2, with D possibly matching TRBD2 (5 bases). Germline CDR1 is SGHTA and CDR2 is FQGTGA. Trimming shortened V by 5 bases and J by 6 bases, and 16 bases separated the two germline ends. This CDR3 comprises 15 residues. The CDR3 spells CASSPRTSSPGELFF. CDR3 in DNA: TGTGCCAGCAGCCCCAGGACTTCTTCCCCCGGGGAGCTGTTTTTT.

This chain joins TRBV5-1 and TRBJ2-3, with 12 bases lining up with TRBD2. V was pared by 3 bases and J by 7 bases, with 6 bases of the junction left unmatched. The CDR3 loop spans 15 amino acids. Per germline, CDR1 SGHRS and CDR2 YFSETQ. The CDR3 DNA reads TGCGCCAGCAGCTCGCTGACTAGCGGGGGATATACGCAGTATTTT. This codes for CASSSLTSGGYTQYF.

V is TRBV28 and J is TRBJ1-4; TRBD1 is a possible D gene (5 bases). V was clipped by 6 bases and J by 3 bases, with 11 bases between them. Germline V CDR1 and CDR2: MDHEN, SYDVKM. The CDR3 is made up of 14 amino acids. The DNA of the CDR3 is TGTGCCAGCAGACCCGCGGGGGCTAATGAAAAACTGTTTTTT. It encodes CASRPAGANEKLFF. The full variable domain, its missing parts supplied by reference TRBV28 and TRBJ1-4, is DVKVTQSSRYLVKRTGEKVFLECVQDMDHENMFWYRQDPGLGLRLIYFSYDVKMKEKGDIPEGYSVSREKKERFSLILESASTNQTSMYLCASRPAGANEKLFFGSGTQLSVL.

This clonotype was recorded a few times. The rearrangement links TRBV9 to TRBJ2-2, with D possibly TRBD2 on 6 matching bases. Germline loops: CDR1 SGDLS, CDR2 YYNGEE. The CDR3 runs to 16 residues. Trimming pared 2 bases from V and 4 bases from J, leaving 15 bases between. Here the CDR3 reads CASSVSGGEFTGELFF. As DNA, the CDR3 is TGTGCCAGCAGCGTTTCAGGCGGGGAGTTCACCGGGGAGCTGTTTTTT.

This clonotype was detected many times. The rearrangement uses TRBV6-1 and TRBJ2-5, with D possibly being TRBD2 (5 bases). This CDR3 is built from 14 residues. V gave up 7 bases and J gave up 7 bases, with 19 bases separating them. The V gene's germline CDR1 is MNHNS and CDR2 SASEGT. The CDR3 nucleotides are TGTGCCAGCAAAAGGTCGGTCGACCGGGGGACCCAGTACTTC. The encoded protein is CASKRSVDRGTQYF.

This clonotype was seen more than once but under ten times. The chain uses TRBV6-1 and TRBJ1-2; 7 nucleotides match TRBD1. The CDR3 totals 17 residues. V shed 6 bases, J shed 4 bases, and the junction held 17 bases outside the gene matches. Germline CDR1 and CDR2: MNHNS and SASEGT. As DNA, the CDR3 is TGTGCCAGCAGAGGGAGGGACAGACTTACTTCCCCCTATGGCTACACCTTC. It yields the protein CASRGRDRLTSPYGYTF.

The sample holds many counts of this clonotype. The rearrangement uses TRBV30 and TRBJ2-7; 7 bases map to TRBD1. V lost 3 bases and J lost 0; bases outside the gene matches: 5. CDR1 is GTSNPN and CDR2 is SVGIG in the germline V gene (reference sequence). The CDR3 extends over 14 amino acids. The CDR3 is CAWSGTESSYEQYF. DNA for the CDR3: TGTGCCTGGAGCGGGACAGAGAGCTCCTACGAGCAGTACTTC.